One T cell receptor beta chain is described in this entry. Generated by immunoSEQ multiplex PCR, the TCRdb table keeps only in-frame clones and is missing some. The repertoire includes under 200,000 clones, approximately 84% of them detected once, and under 7% sits in the top ten. This sample was included in a study of blood T cell repertoires in COVID-19. At the level of the study: The cDNA or gDNA used as material had been derived from T cells, B-cell-depleted T cells, or PBMCs.

Germline values: CDR1 MDHEN, CDR2 SYDVKM. This CDR3 spans 18 amino acids. Trimming shortened V by 7 bases and J by 0 bases, and 22 bases separated the two germline ends. This receptor was obtained from a woman aged 50 to 60 with COVID-19, enrolled during active disease. The rearrangement joins TRBV28 to TRBJ1-5; a possible D gene is TRBD1 (6 bases). The sample comprised peripheral blood. CDR3 sequence reads: CASTVDRWPVYSNQPQHF. In nucleotides, the CDR3 is TGTGCCAGCACCGTCGACAGGTGGCCCGTATATAGCAATCAGCCCCAGCATTTT.